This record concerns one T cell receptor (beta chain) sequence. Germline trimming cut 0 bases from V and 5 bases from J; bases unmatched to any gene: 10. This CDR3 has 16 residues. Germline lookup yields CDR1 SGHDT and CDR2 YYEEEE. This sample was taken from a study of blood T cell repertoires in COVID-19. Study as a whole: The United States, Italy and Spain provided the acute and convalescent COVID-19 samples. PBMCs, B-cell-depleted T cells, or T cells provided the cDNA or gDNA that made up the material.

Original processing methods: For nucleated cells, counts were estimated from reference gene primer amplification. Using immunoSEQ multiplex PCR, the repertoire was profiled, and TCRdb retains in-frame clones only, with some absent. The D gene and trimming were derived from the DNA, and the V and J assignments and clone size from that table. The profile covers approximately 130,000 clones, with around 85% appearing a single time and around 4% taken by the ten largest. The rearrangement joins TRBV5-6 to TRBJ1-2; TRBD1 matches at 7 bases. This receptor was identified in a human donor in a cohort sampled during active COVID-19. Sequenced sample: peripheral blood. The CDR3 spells CASSLAFRTGLYGYTF. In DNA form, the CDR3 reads TGTGCCAGCAGCTTGGCCTTCCGGACAGGACTTTATGGCTACACCTTC.